This T cell receptor beta chain was sequenced during a study of T-cell reconstitution after alpha-beta-depleted transplantation in children. Details on this clonotype: Its antigen is currently unknown.

CDR1 and CDR2 from the germline V gene are SGHRS and YFSETQ. The CDR3 runs 14 residues. Trimming removed 4 bases from V and 3 bases from J; junction bases left unmatched: 6. Unique molecular identifiers were used to barcode this TCRbeta library. Using its own MiXCR run on the PCR reads, TCRdb lists one record per CDR3 protein. The data show about 420,000 distinct CDR3 sequences, around 16% seen once. Points from the study as a whole: In patients about two months after transplant, alpha-beta T cells reportedly arose from several hundred expanded graft clones. T-cell counts and diversity at one year post-transplant came mainly from newly produced T cells.

The sample consisted of PBMCs, mostly from graft donor cells, taken 360 days after TCRalphabeta/CD19-depleted stem cell transplant. This chain uses TRBV5-1 with TRBJ2-5; 7 bases map to TRBD1. The receptor's source is a boy younger than two who had a stem cell transplant for Wiskott-Aldrich syndrome, so the T cells may come from the graft donor. The CDR3 reads CASSSRDSKETQYF. CDR3 DNA: TGCGCCAGCAGCAGCCGGGACAGTAAAGAGACCCAGTACTTC.